Reported below is one T cell receptor (beta chain). Antigen: not known. The source of the sample is a study of cytomegalovirus exposure and HLA in healthy donors. Study overall: In a previous analysis, around 110 million unique TCR beta sequences were found from 150 million to 200 million T cells. Of 300 to 500 genotyped donors, about 81% clustered with self-reported Caucasian donors. General observations from the study: Most TCR sequences proved rare, with some public TCRs found in many donors. In an earlier analysis, about 87% or about 30%: the productive usage of most TCR beta V segments.

The PCR ran on 60 Vbeta and 13 Jbeta primers. Data came from immunoSEQ multiplex PCR; TCRdb stores just in-frame clones and leaves some out. This sample's table reports 130,000 or so clones. This sequence originates from a man aged 18 to 29 in good health and CMV-seronegative. Sample: PBMCs.

The CDR3 here is CASSDPSGSSSYNEQFF. CDR3 nucleotide sequence: TGTGCCAGCAGTGACCCATCAGGATCCAGCTCCTACAATGAGCAGTTCTTC. The chain is built from TRBV25-1 and TRBJ2-1; D ambiguous. The CDR3 sequence is 17 residues long. V lost 3 bases, J lost 0 bases, and 15 bases lay in between. Germline V gives CDR1 MGHDK, CDR2 SYGVNS.